These 22 T cell receptor beta chains were sequenced from one sample in a study of blood T cells in healthy people across ages (dated by TCRdb to the mid-2010s). The method behind the library was 5' RACE. The data were produced on an Illumina HiSeq 2500. A second PCR of about 6 to 11 cycles was performed with a sample-barcoded 5' primer and a J-beta primer mix. TCRdb itself trimmed the public reads at Q25 with fastp, ran MiXCR and retained productive beta chains. Each entry merges the rows of one CDR3 protein and shows their most common DNA and genes. This sample holds around 500,000 distinct CDR3 sequences; around half were observed only once. The ten largest clones add up to 20% to 25% of the sample. The sequenced sample was blood. The source of these receptors is a man at least 80 years old in good health.

The chain combines TRBV6-4 with TRBJ2-1; D is uncertain. Between the trimmed V and J ends, which lost 6 bases and 12 bases, there was a span of 15 bases. The CDR3 spans 12 residues. From germline, CDR1 is MRHNA and CDR2 SNTAGT. In nucleotides, the CDR3 is TGTGCCAGCAGCGCTGCTGGCCTATGGCAGTTCTTC. Its protein product is CASSAAGLWQFF.

This clonotype was detected a few times. This chain connects TRBV7-3 to TRBJ2-1, with 9 nucleotides matching TRBD2. Losses at the gene ends were 0 bases for V and 5 bases for J; bases not matched to a gene: 5. CDR3 length: 16 residues. Germline V gives CDR1 SGHTA, CDR2 FQGTGA. The DNA of the CDR3 is TGTGCCAGCAGCTTAACTAGCGGGGGACTTCACAATGAGCAGTTCTTC. It yields the protein CASSLTSGGLHNEQFF.

The rearrangement links TRBV4-2 to TRBJ1-4; 7 nucleotides align to TRBD1. V gave up 0 bases and J gave up 7 bases; unmatched junction bases: 11. Germline V CDR1 and CDR2: LGHNA, YNFKEQ. The CDR3 runs to 17 residues. Here the CDR3 reads CASSQDGIRDSGEKLFF. Written as DNA, the CDR3 is TGTGCCAGCAGCCAAGATGGCATCCGGGACAGTGGTGAAAAACTGTTTTTT.

This clonotype was recorded a few times. The V gene is TRBV29-1, the J gene TRBJ1-1, with D unresolved. V lost 7 bases and J lost 10, with 16 bases in between. Per the germline V gene, CDR1 is SQVTM and CDR2 is ANQGSEA. The CDR3 covers 11 residues. The DNA for the CDR3 is TGCAGCGGGAGGGAGGAGGCTGGAGCTTTCTTT. Translating it yields CSGREEAGAFF.

The gene calls are TRBV27 and TRBJ1-2; no clear D. V lost 6 bases and J 4 bases, leaving 15 bases between the germline ends. The CDR3 loop spans 14 amino acids. Germline-derived CDR1 and CDR2 are MNHEY and SMNVEV (reference sequence). The CDR3 coding sequence is TGTGCCAGCAGCCTGGACGGCCTTGTCTATGGCTACACCTTC. As protein: CASSLDGLVYGYTF.

V usage is TRBV2 and J usage is TRBJ2-2; TRBD1 matches at 7 bases. The CDR3 is 14 amino acids. V gave up 6 bases and J gave up 4 bases; unmatched junction bases: 5. Germline V gene data show CDR1 as SNHLY and CDR2 as FYNNEI. CDR3 residues: CASSPTGVTGELFF. The CDR3 coding sequence is TGTGCCAGCAGCCCTACAGGGGTCACCGGGGAGCTGTTTTTT.

The chain uses TRBV7-2 and TRBJ2-2; D unclear. This CDR3 is 15 amino acids long. Trimming stripped 5 bases from V and 1 base from J, with 11 bases between. Germline CDR1 is SGHTA and CDR2 is FQGNSA. CDR3 DNA: TGTGCCAGCAGCCCCATGGCCTTGAACACCGGGGAGCTGTTTTTT. This sequence encodes CASSPMALNTGELFF.

The chain links TRBV20-1 to TRBJ1-5; D is unresolved. This CDR3 has 13 residues. The V end lost 2 bases, the J end lost 0 bases, and 5 bases lay between the germline ends. From germline, CDR1 is DFQATT and CDR2 SNEGSKA (reference sequence). In nucleotides, the CDR3 is TGCAGTGCTAGATGGGGTAGCAATCAGCCCCAGCATTTT. Amino acids: CSARWGSNQPQHF.

Details on this clonotype: Given a much more abundant clone one base away, this may be a read error. The chain uses TRBV6-5 and TRBJ2-7; weak D call: TRBD2 (6 bases). CDR1 MNHEY and CDR2 SVGAGI come from the germline V gene. The CDR3 has 18 residues. Deletions cut 2 bases from V and 7 bases from J, with 27 bases between. For the CDR3, the DNA is TGTGCCAGCAGTTACGGCAGCGGGCACTCCACCTCTTACAATGAGCAGTACTTC. The encoded protein is CASSYGSGHSTSYNEQYF.

Comments on this clonotype: At one end the junction does not follow the germline gene, possibly because of a read error. The V and J genes are TRBV2 and TRBJ1-4; 8 nucleotides line up with TRBD1. CDR1 is SNHLY and CDR2 is FYNNEI in the germline V gene. This CDR3 region has 15 residues. In DNA form, the CDR3 reads TGTGCCGGCAGTCCAGACAGGGGAAGGAATGAAAAACTGTTTTTT. It translates to CAGSPDRGRNEKLFF.

This chain uses TRBV7-2 with TRBJ2-7; a weak D match, TRBD2 (6 bases). This CDR3 spans 14 amino acids. CDR1 SGHTA and CDR2 FQGNSA come from the germline V gene. The germline V and J ends were trimmed by 5 bases and 2 bases, with 13 bases remaining between them. The CDR3 coding sequence is TGTGCCAGCAGCCGGGGCGGGGCAGCCTACGAGCAGTACTTC. Protein sequence: CASSRGGAAYEQYF.

A few counts support this clonotype. The chain couples TRBV28 to TRBJ1-5; TRBD1 is a possible D gene (6 bases). The CDR3 extends over 15 amino acids. Trimming cost V 6 bases and J 0 bases, with 12 bases left between them. Germline assignment: CDR1 MDHEN and CDR2 SYDVKM. CDR3 nucleotides: TGTGCCAGCAGGGAAGGGGGAAATAGCAATCAGCCCCAGCATTTT. Its translation: CASREGGNSNQPQHF.

V usage is TRBV4-1 and J usage is TRBJ1-4, with D unclear. CDR1 is MGHRA, CDR2 YSYEKL, per germline. V was trimmed by 3 bases and J by 13 bases, leaving 15 bases between them. This CDR3 contains 13 residues. The chain's CDR3 is CASSQSSPQVLFF. CDR3 DNA: TGCGCCAGCAGCCAGTCTAGCCCACAAGTACTGTTTTTT.

This clonotype was seen at least ten times. V and J are TRBV7-9 and TRBJ1-6; D not resolved. V gave up 1 base and J gave up 8 bases, with 9 bases separating them. Germline loops: CDR1 SEHNR, CDR2 FQNEAQ (reference sequence). The CDR3 is 14 amino acids. CDR3 bases: TGTGCCAGCAGCTTAGACGGTGATTATTCACCCCTCCACTTT. The encoded protein is CASSLDGDYSPLHF.

This clonotype was counted between two and nine times. This chain connects TRBV5-6 to TRBJ2-3, with D tentatively TRBD1 or TRBD2 (5 bases each). V lost 0 bases, J lost 2 bases, and 16 bases lay in between. The CDR3 spans 17 residues. Germline loops: CDR1 SGHDT, CDR2 YYEEEE. CDR3: CASSLAGLGRNTDTQYF. CDR3 in DNA: TGTGCCAGCAGCTTGGCCGGACTGGGACGGAACACAGATACGCAGTATTTT.

The chain couples TRBV5-1 to TRBJ1-2; 8 bases agree with TRBD1. Germline assignment: CDR1 SGHRS and CDR2 YFSETQ. The CDR3 runs 13 residues. Trimming removed 5 bases from V and 4 bases from J; junction bases left unmatched: 4. CDR3 amino acids: CASRQGDSYGYTF. DNA of the CDR3: TGCGCCAGCAGACAGGGGGACAGCTATGGCTACACCTTC.

This clonotype occurred once. The chain couples TRBV5-4 to TRBJ1-1; a possible D gene is TRBD1 (6 bases). Germline lookup yields CDR1 SGHNT and CDR2 YYREEE (reference sequence). This CDR3 is 13 amino acids long. Trimming took off 0 bases at V and 7 bases at J, with 10 bases between the two ends. Here the CDR3 DNA reads TGTGCCAGCAGCTTGGGTTCGGACAGTGAAGCTTTCTTT. It codes for CASSLGSDSEAFF.

This chain links TRBV4-1 with TRBJ2-4; D is possibly TRBD1 (6 bases). CDR1 MGHRA and CDR2 YSYEKL come from the germline V gene. Trimming shortened V by 0 bases and J by 9 bases, and 9 bases separated the two germline ends. CDR3 length: 13 residues. CDR3 protein: CASSQDQGTIQYF. The CDR3 region has the DNA TGCGCCAGCAGCCAAGATCAGGGGACCATTCAGTACTTC.

There are a few counts of this clonotype. V is TRBV7-9 and J is TRBJ1-4, with 8 bases fitting TRBD1. This CDR3 has 15 amino acids. CDR1 SEHNR and CDR2 FQNEAQ come from the germline V gene (reference sequence). J lost 4 bases, V lost 5 bases, and 6 bases had no gene match. CDR3 sequence (DNA): TGTGCCAGCAGCAGACAGGGGTCGGGTAATGAAAAACTGTTTTTT. Translating it yields CASSRQGSGNEKLFF.

In its sample, this clonotype was seen once. V usage is TRBV9 and J usage is TRBJ1-4, with D possibly being TRBD1 (6 bases). This CDR3 region has 15 residues. Germline V gives CDR1 SGDLS, CDR2 YYNGEE. V shed 2 bases and J shed 3 bases, with 11 bases lying between them. The CDR3 region is CASSVGGLANEKLFF. As DNA, the CDR3 is TGTGCCAGCAGCGTGGGGGGCCTGGCTAATGAAAAACTGTTTTTT.

The genes are TRBV12-3 or TRBV12-4 and TRBJ2-4; D uncertain. The J call could be wrong; TRBJ2-7 is a better fit for the DNA end. The CDR3 runs to 13 residues. DNA of the CDR3: TGTGCCAGCAGTTTCGTACTCAGCTACGAGCAGTACTTC. Its translation is CASSFVLSYEQYF.

This chain links TRBV7-8 with TRBJ2-4; D might be TRBD1 or TRBD2, each matching 6 bases. Germline CDR1 and CDR2: SGHVS and FQNEAQ. V shed 4 bases and J shed 7 bases, with 11 bases lying between them. This CDR3 is built from 13 residues. CDR3 coding DNA: TGTGCCAGCAGCTGCGGAGGGGGGAACATTCAGTACTTC. This translates into CASSCGGGNIQYF.